This T cell receptor (beta chain) was profiled in a study of a mutant IDH1 vaccine in newly diagnosed glioma. Study conclusions and caveats: Seemingly, pseudoprogression had no relation to changes in the top peripheral T cell clonotypes.

V lost 3 bases and J 3 bases, leaving 18 bases between the germline ends. Germline CDR1 and CDR2: ENHRY and SYGVKD. The CDR3 runs 16 residues. Stated time point: baseline, week 1 (first vaccination visit). Treatment denoted: pre-vaccination baseline after standard-of-care therapy. New WHO grade 3 or 4 astrocytomas that were IDH1-mutant and ATRX-lost had been found in donors. Clones were read by immunoSEQ multiplex PCR, and TCRdb kept only the in-frame ones, dropping some. Counted here are about 59,000 clones, around 90% occurring once; the ten biggest clones make up roughly 2.5%. Note on this clone: Its antigen is unknown.

This rearrangement joins TRBV10-3 to TRBJ2-7, with a weak D call TRBD1 (5 bases). Sequenced material: PBMCs, taken from a glioma patient treated with radiotherapy, temozolomide or both. The receptor was derived from a man aged 45-65 years with glioma. This CDR3 is CAISEGVSGSGYEQYF. CDR3 sequence (DNA): TGTGCCATCAGTGAAGGGGTTTCCGGATCAGGCTACGAGCAGTACTTC.